This T cell receptor beta chain was captured in a study of blood T cell repertoires in COVID-19. At the level of the study: T cells, B-cell-depleted T cells, or PBMCs supplied cDNA or gDNA.

A few counts support this clone. Some clones are missing from TCRdb's copy, which holds only in-frame ones; the method was immunoSEQ multiplex PCR. The table has 200,000 to 250,000 clones, about 80% seen once. The CDR3 is 14 amino acids. With 5 bases removed from V and 5 bases from J, the gap between germline ends came to 16 bases. Germline CDR1 reads MNHEY; CDR2 reads SVGAGI. V and J are TRBV6-5 and TRBJ2-7, with D possibly matching TRBD1 (5 bases). This receptor was obtained from a woman aged 25 to 39 who had recovered from COVID-19. The sequenced sample was peripheral blood. Here the CDR3 DNA reads TGTGCCAGCAGTCGAGACGTGGGGCATGACGAGCAGTACTTC. Translating gives CASSRDVGHDEQYF.